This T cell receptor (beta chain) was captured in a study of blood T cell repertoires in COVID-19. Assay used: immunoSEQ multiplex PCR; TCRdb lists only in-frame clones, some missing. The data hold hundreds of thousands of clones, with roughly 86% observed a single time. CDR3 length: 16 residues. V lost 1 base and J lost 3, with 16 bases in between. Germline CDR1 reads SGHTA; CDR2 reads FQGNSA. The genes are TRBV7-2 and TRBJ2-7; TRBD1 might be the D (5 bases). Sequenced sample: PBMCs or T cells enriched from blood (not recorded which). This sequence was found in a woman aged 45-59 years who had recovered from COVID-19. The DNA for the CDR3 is TGTGCCAGCAGCTTAGATAGGAATGCCAGGGTCTACGAGCAGTACTTC. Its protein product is CASSLDRNARVYEQYF.